This TCR beta chain was retrieved from a study of beta chain features in type 1 diabetes. This clone was observed a few times. Its antigen is not known. Germline V gene sequence: CDR1 LNHNV, CDR2 YYDKDF (reference sequence). CDR3 length: 14 amino acids. The V and J ends lost 4 bases and 4 bases respectively, with 11 bases between them. Expressed TCRB transcripts were sequenced because the entire RNA isolate underwent reverse transcription. Some clones are missing from TCRdb's copy, which holds only in-frame ones; the method was immunoSEQ multiplex PCR. The table shows 970,000 or so clones, with 17% occurring only once. Study outcomes and limitations: Patients with type 1 diabetes showed fewer VDJ junction insertions and more deletions. The study found moderately but significantly shorter TCRB CDR3s in all four CD4+ subsets of Type 1 diabetes patients.

The receptor comes from a woman under 30 in good health. V and J are TRBV15 and TRBJ2-1; D uncertain. The sample comprised naive CD4+ T cells from blood. CDR3 amino acids: CATSTPLRYNEQFF. For the CDR3, the DNA is TGTGCCACCAGCACGCCCTTAAGATACAATGAGCAGTTCTTC. Complete variable domain (other parts from reference TRBV15 and TRBJ2-1): DAMVIQNPRYQVTQFGKPVTLSCSQTLNHNVMYWYQQKSSQAPKLLFHYYDKDFNNEADTPDNFQSRRPNTSFCFLDIRSPGLGDTAMYLCATSTPLRYNEQFFGPGTRLTVL.